The clone carrying this T cell receptor (beta chain) has more than one count but fewer than ten. The antigen is unknown. This record comes from a study of T-cell memory formation after mild COVID-19. Study details: TCR clusters were mostly confined to one donor each.

The authors produced TCR alpha and TCR beta cDNA libraries with sample barcodes and UMIs by 5'RACE using constant-segment primers. TCRdb analysed the 5' RACE reads with MiXCR anew, one entry per CDR3 protein. The repertoire includes roughly 240,000 distinct CDR3 sequences, approximately 15% of them detected once, and more than 2% sits in the top ten. This CDR3 has 13 residues. V was clipped by 3 bases and J by 2 bases, with 10 bases between them. The germline CDR1 and CDR2 sequences are DFQATT and SNEGSKA (reference sequence). Study outcomes and limitations: Clones contracting across day 15 to 85 had a balanced CD4/CD8 profile; later expanding clones leaned CD4+. For second-wave clones that peaked at day 37, SARS-CoV-2 specificity went unverified.

The chain employs TRBV20-1 and TRBJ1-2; D ambiguous. This sequence originates from an adult woman who had mild COVID-19 (a few samples of this study predate the infection). Cell type and time point are not known. Sequencing was carried out using PBMCs or a T cell subset sorted from them (not recorded which). CDR3 residues: CSASEDGNYGYTF. The CDR3 DNA reads as TGCAGTGCTAGTGAGGACGGAAACTATGGCTACACCTTC.